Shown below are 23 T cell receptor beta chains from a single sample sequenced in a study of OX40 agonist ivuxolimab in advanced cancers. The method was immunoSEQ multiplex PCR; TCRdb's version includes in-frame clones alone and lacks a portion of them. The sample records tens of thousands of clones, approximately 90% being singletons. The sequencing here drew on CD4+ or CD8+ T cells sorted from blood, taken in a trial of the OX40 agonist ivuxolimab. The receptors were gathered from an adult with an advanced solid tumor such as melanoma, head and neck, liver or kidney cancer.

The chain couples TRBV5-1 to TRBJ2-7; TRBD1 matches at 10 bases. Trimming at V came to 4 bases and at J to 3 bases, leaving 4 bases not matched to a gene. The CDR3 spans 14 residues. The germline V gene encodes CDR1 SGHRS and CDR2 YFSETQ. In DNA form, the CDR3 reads TGCGCCAGCAGCCGGACAGGGGGAGTCTACGAGCAGTACTTC. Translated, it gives CASSRTGGVYEQYF.

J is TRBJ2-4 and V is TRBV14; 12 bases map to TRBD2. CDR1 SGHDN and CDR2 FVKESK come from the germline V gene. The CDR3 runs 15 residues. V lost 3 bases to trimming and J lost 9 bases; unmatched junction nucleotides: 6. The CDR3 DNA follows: TGTGCCAGCAGCCAGACTAGCGGGAGCTCGGGCATTCAGTACTTC. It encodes CASSQTSGSSGIQYF.

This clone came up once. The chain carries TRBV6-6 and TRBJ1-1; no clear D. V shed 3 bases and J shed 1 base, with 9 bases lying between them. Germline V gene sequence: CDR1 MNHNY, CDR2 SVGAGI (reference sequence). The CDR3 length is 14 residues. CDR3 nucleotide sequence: TGTGCCAGCAGTTATTCAGGTTCGAACACTGAAGCTTTCTTT. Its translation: CASSYSGSNTEAFF.

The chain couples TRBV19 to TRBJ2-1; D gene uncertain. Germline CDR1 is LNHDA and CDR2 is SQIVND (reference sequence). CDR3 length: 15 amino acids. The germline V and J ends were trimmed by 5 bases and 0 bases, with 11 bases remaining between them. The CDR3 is CASSFSGTSYNEQFF. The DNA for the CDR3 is TGTGCCAGTAGTTTCTCCGGCACCTCCTACAATGAGCAGTTCTTC.

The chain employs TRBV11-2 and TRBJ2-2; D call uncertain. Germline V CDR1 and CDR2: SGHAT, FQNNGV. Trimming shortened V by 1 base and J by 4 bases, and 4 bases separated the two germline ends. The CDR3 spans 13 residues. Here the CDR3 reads CASSLGFTGELFF. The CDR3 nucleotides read TGTGCCAGCAGCTTAGGGTTCACCGGGGAGCTGTTTTTT.

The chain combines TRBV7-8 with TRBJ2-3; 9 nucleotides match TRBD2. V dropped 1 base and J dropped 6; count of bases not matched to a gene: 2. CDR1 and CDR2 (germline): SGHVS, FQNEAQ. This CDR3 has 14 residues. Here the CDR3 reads CASSLEAGGDTQYF. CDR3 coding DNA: TGTGCCAGCAGCTTAGAAGCGGGGGGTGATACGCAGTATTTT.

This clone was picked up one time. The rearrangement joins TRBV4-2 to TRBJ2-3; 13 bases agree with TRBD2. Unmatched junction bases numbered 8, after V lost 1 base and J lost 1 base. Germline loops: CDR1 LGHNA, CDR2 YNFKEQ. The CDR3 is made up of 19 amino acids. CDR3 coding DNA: TGTGCCAGCAGCCAAGGATTTGGACTAGCGGGAGCTGGCACAGATACGCAGTATTTT. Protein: CASSQGFGLAGAGTDTQYF.

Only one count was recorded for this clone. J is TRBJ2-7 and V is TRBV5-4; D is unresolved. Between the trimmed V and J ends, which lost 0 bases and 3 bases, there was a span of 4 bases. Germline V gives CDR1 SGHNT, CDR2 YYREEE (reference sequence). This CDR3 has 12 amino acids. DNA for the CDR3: TGTGCCAGCAGCTTGGAGGACTACGAGCAGTACTTC. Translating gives CASSLEDYEQYF.

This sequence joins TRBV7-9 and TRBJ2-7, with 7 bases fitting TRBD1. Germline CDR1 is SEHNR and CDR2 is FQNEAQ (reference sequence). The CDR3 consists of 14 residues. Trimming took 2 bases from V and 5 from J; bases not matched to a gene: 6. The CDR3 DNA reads TGTGCCAGCAGCTTAACAGGGGTGGCCCACGAGCAGTACTTC. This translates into CASSLTGVAHEQYF.

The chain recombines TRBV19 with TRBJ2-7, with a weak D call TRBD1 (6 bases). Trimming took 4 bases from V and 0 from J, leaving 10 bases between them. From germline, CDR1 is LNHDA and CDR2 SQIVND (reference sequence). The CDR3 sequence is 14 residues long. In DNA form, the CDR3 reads TGTGCCAGTAGTACCGGACAGCCCTCCTACGAGCAGTACTTC. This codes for CASSTGQPSYEQYF.

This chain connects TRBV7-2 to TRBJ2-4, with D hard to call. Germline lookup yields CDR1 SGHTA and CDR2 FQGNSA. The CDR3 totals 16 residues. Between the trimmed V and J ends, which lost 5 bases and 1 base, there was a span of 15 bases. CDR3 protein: CASSPLVGRAKNIQYF. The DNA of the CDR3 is TGTGCCAGCAGCCCACTGGTGGGCAGGGCCAAAAACATTCAGTACTTC. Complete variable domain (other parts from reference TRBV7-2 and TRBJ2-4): GAGVSQSPSNKVTEKGKDVELRCDPISGHTALYWYRQSLGQGLEFLIYFQGNSAPDKSGLPSDRFSAERTGGSVSTLTIQRTQQEDSAVYLCASSPLVGRAKNIQYFGAGTRLSVL.

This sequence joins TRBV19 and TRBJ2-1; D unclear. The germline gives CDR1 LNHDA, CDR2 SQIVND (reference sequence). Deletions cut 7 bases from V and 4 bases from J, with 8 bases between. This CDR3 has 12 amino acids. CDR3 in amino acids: CASNNGYNEQFF. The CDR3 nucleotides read TGTGCCAGTAACAACGGATACAATGAGCAGTTCTTC. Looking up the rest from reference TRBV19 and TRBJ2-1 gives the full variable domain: DGGITQSPKYLFRKEGQNVTLSCEQNLNHDAMYWYRQDPGQGLRLIYYSQIVNDFQKGDIAEGYSVSREKKESFPLTVTSAQKNPTAFYLCASNNGYNEQFFGPGTRLTVL.

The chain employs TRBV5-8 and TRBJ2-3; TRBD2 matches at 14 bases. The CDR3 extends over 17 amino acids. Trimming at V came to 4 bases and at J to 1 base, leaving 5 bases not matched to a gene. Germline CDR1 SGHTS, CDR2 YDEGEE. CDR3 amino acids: CASSIGTSGRGTDTQYF. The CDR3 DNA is TGTGCCAGCAGCATCGGGACTAGCGGGAGAGGCACAGATACGCAGTATTTT.

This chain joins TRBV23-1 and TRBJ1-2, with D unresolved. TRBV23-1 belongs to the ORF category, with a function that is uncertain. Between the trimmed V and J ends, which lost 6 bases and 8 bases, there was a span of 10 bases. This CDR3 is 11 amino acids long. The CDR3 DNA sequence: TGCGCCAGCAGCACGGGGAGGGGCTACACCTTC. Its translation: CASSTGRGYTF.

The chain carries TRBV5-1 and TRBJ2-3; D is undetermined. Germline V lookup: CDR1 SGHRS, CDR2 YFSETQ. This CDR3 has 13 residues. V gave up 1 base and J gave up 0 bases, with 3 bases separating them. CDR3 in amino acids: CASSLTSTDTQYF. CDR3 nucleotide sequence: TGCGCCAGCAGCTTGACGAGCACAGATACGCAGTATTTT.

The CDR3 sequence is CASSDSMTSVADTQYF. CDR3 coding DNA: TGTGCCAGCAGTGACTCGATGACTAGCGTCGCAGATACGCAGTATTTT. The V call is TRBV6-4, the J call TRBJ2-3; 8 positions match TRBD2. The V gene's germline CDR1 is MRHNA and CDR2 SNTAGT. This CDR3 spans 16 amino acids. Trimming at V came to 0 bases and at J to 4 bases, leaving 6 bases not matched to a gene.

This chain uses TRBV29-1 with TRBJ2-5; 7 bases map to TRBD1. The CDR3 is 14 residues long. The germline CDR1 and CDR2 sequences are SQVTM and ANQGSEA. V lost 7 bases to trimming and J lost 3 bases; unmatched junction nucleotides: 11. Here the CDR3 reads CSETNWDSKETQYF. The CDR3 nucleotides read TGCAGCGAAACGAATTGGGACAGCAAAGAGACCCAGTACTTC. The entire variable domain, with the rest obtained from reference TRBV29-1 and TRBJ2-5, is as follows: SAVISQKPSRDICQRGTSLTIQCQVDSQVTMMFWYRQQPGQSLTLIATANQGSEATYESGFVIDKFPISRPNLTFSTLTVSNMSPEDSSIYLCSETNWDSKETQYFGPGTRLLVL.

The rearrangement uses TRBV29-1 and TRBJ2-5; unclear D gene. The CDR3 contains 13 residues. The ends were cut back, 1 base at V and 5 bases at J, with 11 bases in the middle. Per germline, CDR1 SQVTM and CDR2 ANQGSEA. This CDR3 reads CSVEANKEETQYF. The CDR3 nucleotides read TGCAGCGTTGAAGCTAATAAGGAGGAGACCCAGTACTTC.

The CDR3 coding sequence is TGCAGTGCTTGGGGGGACTACGAGCAGTACTTC. Encoded protein: CSAWGDYEQYF. The chain employs TRBV20-1 and TRBJ2-7; D possibly corresponds to TRBD2 (6 bases). Germline lookup yields CDR1 DFQATT and CDR2 SNEGSKA (reference sequence). This CDR3 has 11 amino acids. Trimming took 5 bases from V and 3 from J, leaving 8 bases between them.

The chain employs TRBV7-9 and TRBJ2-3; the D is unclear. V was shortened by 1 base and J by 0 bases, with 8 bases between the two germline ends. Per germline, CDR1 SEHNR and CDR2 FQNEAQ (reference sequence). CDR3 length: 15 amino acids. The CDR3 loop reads CASSLGFSSTDTQYF. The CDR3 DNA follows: TGTGCCAGCAGCTTAGGCTTTTCTAGCACAGATACGCAGTATTTT.

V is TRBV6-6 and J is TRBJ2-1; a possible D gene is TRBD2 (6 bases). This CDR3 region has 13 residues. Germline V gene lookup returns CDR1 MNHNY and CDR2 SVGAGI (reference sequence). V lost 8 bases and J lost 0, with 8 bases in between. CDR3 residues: CASGRSSYNEQFF. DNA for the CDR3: TGTGCCAGCGGGAGGAGCTCCTACAATGAGCAGTTCTTC.

The DNA of the CDR3 is TGTGCCAGCAGCTACGGGACAGGGTGGCGGGATGAGCAGTTCTTC. It specifies CASSYGTGWRDEQFF. The chain has TRBV5-5 and TRBJ2-1; 9 bases match TRBD1. CDR3 length: 15 amino acids. Germline loops: CDR1 SGHKS, CDR2 YYEKEE (reference sequence). V was clipped by 3 bases and J by 8 bases; unmatched bases: 9.

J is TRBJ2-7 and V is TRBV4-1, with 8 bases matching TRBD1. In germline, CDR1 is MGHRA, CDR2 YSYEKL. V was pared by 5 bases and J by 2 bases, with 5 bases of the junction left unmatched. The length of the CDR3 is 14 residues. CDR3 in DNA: TGCGCCAGCAGCGCTAGGGGACAGGCCTACGAGCAGTACTTC. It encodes CASSARGQAYEQYF.